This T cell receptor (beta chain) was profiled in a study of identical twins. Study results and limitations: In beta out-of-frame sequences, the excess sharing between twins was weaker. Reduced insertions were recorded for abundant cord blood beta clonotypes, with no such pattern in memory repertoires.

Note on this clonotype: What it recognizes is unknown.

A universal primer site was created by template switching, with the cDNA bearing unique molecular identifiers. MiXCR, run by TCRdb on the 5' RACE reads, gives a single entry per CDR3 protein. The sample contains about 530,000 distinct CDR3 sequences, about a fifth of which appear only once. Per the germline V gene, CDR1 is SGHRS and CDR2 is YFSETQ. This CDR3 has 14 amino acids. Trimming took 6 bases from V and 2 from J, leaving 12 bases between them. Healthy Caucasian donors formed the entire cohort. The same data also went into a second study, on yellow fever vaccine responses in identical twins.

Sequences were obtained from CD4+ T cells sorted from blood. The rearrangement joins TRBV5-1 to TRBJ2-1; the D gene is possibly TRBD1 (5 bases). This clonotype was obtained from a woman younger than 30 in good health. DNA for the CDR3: TGCGCCAGCACGGAAGGGGCAGCCTACAATGAGCAGTTCTTC. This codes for CASTEGAAYNEQFF.